A selection of T cell receptor beta chains follows, all from one sample in a study of CD8+ T cells in alopecia areata. Clones were sequenced by immunoSEQ multiplex PCR, and TCRdb holds only the in-frame ones, with some missing. The table lists 150,000 to 200,000 clones, roughly half of them singletons. The specimen was CD8+ T cells sorted from blood, collected at roughly week 53, from a patient treated with tofacitinib. These receptors came from a human donor with alopecia areata. Each CDR3 is given with its conserved first and last residue.

TRBV4-2	TRBJ2-1	CASSRGSGGRNNEQFF
TRBV30	TRBJ2-7	CAWSVQGGEEQYF
TRBV30	TRBJ2-5	CAWLGSSQETQYF
TRBV6-5	TRBJ2-7	CASSPPLDRDGEQYF
TRBV29-1	TRBJ2-7	CSVVTYEQYF
TRBV4-3	TRBJ1-1	CASSQGGTGFSEAFF
TRBV11-2	TRBJ2-3	CASSLARGRQGVTDTQYF
TRBV12-5	TRBJ1-5	CASGLQRNQPQHF
TRBV27	TRBJ1-2	CASSQTNRRLLYGYTF
TRBV5-6	TRBJ1-2	CASSLAETGGAYGYTF
TRBV7-8	TRBJ1-2	CASSGGGQGISYGYTF
TRBV7-9	TRBJ2-7	CASSSPRQGSYEQYF
TRBV9	TRBJ2-7	CASSPAYRLGNEQYF
TRBV19	TRBJ2-7	CASTSGDAGFEQYF
TRBV27	TRBJ1-3	CASSLNSNSGNTIYF